This TCR beta chain emerged from a study of T-cell memory formation after mild COVID-19. Study-level results: Clones contracting across day 15 to 85 had a balanced CD4/CD8 profile; later expanding clones leaned CD4+. Detection of some responders pre-infection suggested pre-existing cross-reactive memory T cells participated.

This clonotype has a handful of counts. The target antigen is unknown. MiXCR, applied by TCRdb to the 5' RACE reads, yields one record per CDR3 protein. The top ten clones hold around a fifth of a sample with approximately 250,000 distinct CDR3 sequences, approximately 15% of them seen once. V was pared by 1 base and J by 1 base, with 10 bases between. CDR3 length: 16 residues. Looked up from germline, CDR1 is LGHNA and CDR2 is YNFKEQ. This sequence originates from a man between 18 and 29 years old who had mild COVID-19 (a few samples of this study predate the infection). Cell type and time point are not known. The sample comprised PBMCs or a T cell subset sorted from them (not recorded which). The chain employs TRBV4-2 and TRBJ2-2, with no clear D. CDR3 sequence reads: CASSQGTVLNTGELFF. CDR3 bases: TGTGCCAGCAGCCAAGGGACGGTGCTGAACACCGGGGAGCTGTTTTTT.